This TCR beta chain stems from a study of blood T cell repertoires in COVID-19. As for the study in general: Specimens from acute and convalescent COVID-19 originated in the United States, Italy and Spain. In each case, the material was cDNA or gDNA derived from T cells, B-cell-depleted T cells, or PBMCs.

In this sample, this clone turned up a few times. In the original analysis: By means of reference gene primer amplification, nucleated cell counts were estimated. The method was immunoSEQ multiplex PCR; TCRdb's version includes in-frame clones alone and lacks a portion of them. For V, J and clone size, that table is used; D and trimming come from the DNA. The sample holds 100,000 to 150,000 clones; 85% to 90% are singletons and the top ten take approximately 30%. The source of this sequence is a woman at least 80 years old with acute or convalescent COVID-19. Sequencing was carried out using peripheral blood.

CDR3 amino acids: CATIRVTEAFF. For the CDR3, the DNA is TGTGCCACCATAAGAGTTACTGAAGCTTTCTTT. The V gene is TRBV6-6, the J gene TRBJ1-1; unclear D gene. There are 11 residues in the CDR3. CDR1 and CDR2 from the germline V gene are MNHNY and SVGAGI (reference sequence). V was clipped by 10 bases and J by 5 bases, with 11 bases between them.